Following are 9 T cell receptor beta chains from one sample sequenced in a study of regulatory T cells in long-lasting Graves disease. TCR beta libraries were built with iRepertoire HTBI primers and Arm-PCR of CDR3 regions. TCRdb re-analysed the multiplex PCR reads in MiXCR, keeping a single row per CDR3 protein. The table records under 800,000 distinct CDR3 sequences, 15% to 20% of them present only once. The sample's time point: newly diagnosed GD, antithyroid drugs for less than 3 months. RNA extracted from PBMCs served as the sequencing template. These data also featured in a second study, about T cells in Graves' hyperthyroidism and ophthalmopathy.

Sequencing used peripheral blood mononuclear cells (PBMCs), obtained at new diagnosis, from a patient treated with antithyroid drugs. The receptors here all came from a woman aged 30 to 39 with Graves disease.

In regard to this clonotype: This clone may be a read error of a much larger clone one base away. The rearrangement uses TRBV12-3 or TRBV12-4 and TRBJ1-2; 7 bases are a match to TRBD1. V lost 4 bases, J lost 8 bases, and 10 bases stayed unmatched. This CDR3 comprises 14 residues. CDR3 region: CASSSRRGMRGYTF. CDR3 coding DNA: TGTGCCAGCAGTTCTCGCAGGGGGATGAGGGGCTACACCTTC.

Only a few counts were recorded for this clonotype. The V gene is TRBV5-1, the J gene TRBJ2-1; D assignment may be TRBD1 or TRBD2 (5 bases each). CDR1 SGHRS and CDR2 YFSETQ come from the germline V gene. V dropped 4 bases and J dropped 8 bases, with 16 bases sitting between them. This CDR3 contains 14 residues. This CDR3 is CASSEGTLGDEQFF. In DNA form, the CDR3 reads TGCGCCAGCAGCGAGGGGACCCTCGGAGATGAGCAGTTCTTC.

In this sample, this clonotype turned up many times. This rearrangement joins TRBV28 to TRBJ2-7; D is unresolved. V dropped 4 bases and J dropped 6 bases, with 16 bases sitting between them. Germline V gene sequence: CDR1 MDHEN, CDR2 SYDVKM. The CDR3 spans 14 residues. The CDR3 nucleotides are TGTGCCAGCAGTTCCGAACTGTGGTATGGCGAGCAGTACTTC. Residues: CASSSELWYGEQYF.

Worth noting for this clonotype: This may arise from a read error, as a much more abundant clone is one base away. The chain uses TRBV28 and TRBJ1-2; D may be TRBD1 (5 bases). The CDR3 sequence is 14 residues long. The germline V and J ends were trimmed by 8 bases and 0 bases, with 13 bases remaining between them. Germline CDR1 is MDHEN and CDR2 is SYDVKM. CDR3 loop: CASGWTRPNYGYTF. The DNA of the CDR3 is TGTGCCAGCGGGTGGACAAGACCTAACTATGGCTACACCTTC.

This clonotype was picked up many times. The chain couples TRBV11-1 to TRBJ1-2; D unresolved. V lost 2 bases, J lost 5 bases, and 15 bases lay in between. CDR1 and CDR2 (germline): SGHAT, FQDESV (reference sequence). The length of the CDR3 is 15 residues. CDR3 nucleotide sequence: TGTGCCAGCAGCTTATCGGGGTCCTCCTCATATGGCTACACCTTC. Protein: CASSLSGSSSYGYTF. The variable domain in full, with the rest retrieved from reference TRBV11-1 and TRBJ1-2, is EAEVAQSPRYKITEKSQAVAFWCDPISGHATLYWYRQILGQGPELLVQFQDESVVDDSQLPKDRFSAERLKGVDSTLKIQPAELGDSAMYLCASSLSGSSSYGYTFGSGTRLTVV.

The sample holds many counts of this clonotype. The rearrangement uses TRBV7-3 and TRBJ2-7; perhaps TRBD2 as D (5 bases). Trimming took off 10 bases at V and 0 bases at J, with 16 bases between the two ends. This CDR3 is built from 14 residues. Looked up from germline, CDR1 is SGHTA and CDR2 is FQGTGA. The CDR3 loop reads CATKEGLSSYEQYF. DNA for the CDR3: TGTGCCACCAAGGAAGGACTTAGCTCCTACGAGCAGTACTTC.

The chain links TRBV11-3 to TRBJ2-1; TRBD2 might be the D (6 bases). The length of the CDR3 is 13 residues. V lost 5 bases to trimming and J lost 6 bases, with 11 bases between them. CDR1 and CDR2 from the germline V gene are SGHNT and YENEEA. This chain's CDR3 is CASSRDLFNEQFF. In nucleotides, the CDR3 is TGTGCCAGCAGCCGGGACTTATTCAATGAGCAGTTCTTC. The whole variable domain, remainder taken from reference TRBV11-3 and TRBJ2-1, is EAGVVQSPRYKIIEKKQPVAFWCNPISGHNTLYWYLQNLGQGPELLIRYENEEAVDDSQLPKDRFSAERLKGVDSTLKIQPAELGDSAVYLCASSRDLFNEQFFGPGTRLTVL.

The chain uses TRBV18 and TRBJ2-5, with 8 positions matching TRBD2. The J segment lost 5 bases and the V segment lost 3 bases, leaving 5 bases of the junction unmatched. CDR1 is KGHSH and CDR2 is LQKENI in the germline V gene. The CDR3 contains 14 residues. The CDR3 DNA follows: TGTGCCAGCTCACCGCGGGAGGTATCCGAGACCCAGTACTTC. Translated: CASSPREVSETQYF. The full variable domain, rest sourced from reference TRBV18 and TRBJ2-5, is NAGVMQNPRHLVRRRGQEARLRCSPMKGHSHVYWYRQLPEEGLKFMVYLQKENIIDESGMPKERFSAEFPKEGPSILRIQQVVRGDSAAYFCASSPREVSETQYFGPGTRLLVL.

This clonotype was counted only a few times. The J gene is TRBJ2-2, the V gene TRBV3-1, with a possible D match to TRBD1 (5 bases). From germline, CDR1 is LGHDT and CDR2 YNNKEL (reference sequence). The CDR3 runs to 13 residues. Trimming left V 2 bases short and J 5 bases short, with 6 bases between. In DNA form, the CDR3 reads TGTGCCAGCAGCCAACAGGGAACCGGGGAGCTGTTTTTT. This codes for CASSQQGTGELFF.